The 15 T cell receptor beta chains below all came from one sample that was sequenced in a study of T cell repertoires in aging, cancer and after chemotherapy. Rearranged V-D-J TRB sequences were amplified with a mixed TRB-A/B primer pool. One entry per CDR3 protein, called by TCRdb with MiXCR from the multiplex PCR reads. The sample consists of thousands of distinct CDR3 sequences, less than 35% of them appearing once. Peripheral blood genomic DNA, not sorted cells or RNA, was the template. Sequencing was carried out using blood. All receptors derive from a human donor with a blood cancer.

This clonotype was counted a few times. V and J are TRBV6-6 and TRBJ2-3; TRBD1 agrees at 7 bases. Germline loops: CDR1 MNHNY, CDR2 SVGAGI (reference sequence). After removal of 6 bases from V and 3 bases from J, the junction contained 12 bases not matched to a gene. The CDR3 runs to 16 residues. CDR3 nucleotides: TGTGCCAGCAGATCTCTTACAGGGGACCGTACAGATACGCAGTATTTT. It specifies CASRSLTGDRTDTQYF.

In the case of this clonotype: At one end, the junction sequence differs from germline, possibly due to a read error. The chain's CDR3 is CASSQASTDTQYF. CDR3 sequence (DNA): TGCGCCAGCAGCCAAGCTAGCACAGATACGCAGTATTTT. The rearrangement links TRBV5-4 to TRBJ2-3; no definite D call. CDR3 length: 13 amino acids. Germline V CDR1 and CDR2: SGHNT, YYREEE (reference sequence).

This clonotype was counted between two and nine times. The chain has TRBV6-1 and TRBJ1-6; no definite D call. CDR1 is MNHNS and CDR2 is SASEGT in the germline V gene. The V and J ends lost 8 bases and 10 bases respectively, with 12 bases between them. The CDR3 contains 12 residues. CDR3 DNA sequence: TGTGCCAGCGGTCCCCTTGGGTCACCCCTCCACTTT. This codes for CASGPLGSPLHF.

The V call is TRBV6-1, the J call TRBJ1-5; TRBD1 is a possible D gene (5 bases). This CDR3 spans 13 amino acids. In germline, CDR1 is MNHNS, CDR2 SASEGT. The V end was cut by 6 bases, the J end by 7 bases, with 13 bases between. The CDR3 nucleotides are TGTGCCAGCAGGGTAGTAAGGGGCCAGCCCCAGCATTTT. Protein: CASRVVRGQPQHF.

CDR3 loop: CASSYSGQGRSGANVLTF. DNA for the CDR3: TGTGCCAGCAGTTACTCGGGACAGGGTAGATCTGGGGCCAACGTCCTGACTTTC. This rearrangement joins TRBV6-5 to TRBJ2-6, with 9 bases aligning to TRBD1. CDR3 length: 18 amino acids. From germline, CDR1 is MNHEY and CDR2 SVGAGI. J gave up 1 base and V 0 bases, and 4 bases lay outside the gene matches.

Judged by abundance, this clonotype is large (0.1 to 1%). The chain is built from TRBV6-2 or TRBV6-3 and TRBJ1-1, with TRBD1 identical over 8 bases. The CDR3 runs 14 residues. Looked up from germline, CDR1 is MNHEY and CDR2 is SVGEGT. The V and J ends lost 5 bases and 6 bases, in that order; junction bases with no gene match: 8. CDR3 in DNA: TGTGCCAGCAGTAATCTCAGGGGGCAGGCTGAAGCTTTCTTT. The encoded protein is CASSNLRGQAEAFF.

This clonotype is large by share. The V call is TRBV5-6, the J call TRBJ1-2, with D possibly matching TRBD1 (6 bases). The germline V and J ends were trimmed by 4 bases and 2 bases, with 9 bases remaining between them. There are 13 residues in the CDR3. Per germline, CDR1 SGHDT and CDR2 YYEEEE. The DNA for the CDR3 is TGTGCCAGCAGCCAACAGGGAAACTATGGCTACACCTTC. Translation: CASSQQGNYGYTF.

This clonotype ranks as medium-sized (0.01 to 0.1%). The rearrangement uses TRBV29-1 and TRBJ1-5; a possible D gene is TRBD1 (5 bases). The CDR3 has 13 residues. CDR1 is SQVTM, CDR2 ANQGSEA, per germline. V gave up 4 bases and J gave up 5 bases, with 12 bases separating them. CDR3 nucleotides: TGCAGCGTTGTTTGGGGGAAGGATCAGCCCCAGCATTTT. Its translation: CSVVWGKDQPQHF.

CDR3 protein: CATSRDKGAWEGYTF. The CDR3 region has the DNA TGTGCCACCAGCAGAGATAAAGGGGCATGGGAGGGCTACACCTTC. J is TRBJ1-2 and V is TRBV15; D is perhaps TRBD1 (5 bases). The ends were cut back, 0 bases at V and 8 bases at J, with 16 bases in the middle. This CDR3 region has 15 residues. Germline V CDR1 and CDR2: LNHNV, YYDKDF (reference sequence).

This clonotype is judged large. The gene calls are TRBV30 and TRBJ1-1; D gene unclear. V gave up 5 bases and J gave up 3 bases, with 13 bases separating them. Germline V gene data show CDR1 as GTSNPN and CDR2 as SVGIG (reference sequence). The CDR3 totals 13 residues. The CDR3 spells CAWHRPLDTEAFF. The CDR3 DNA reads as TGTGCCTGGCACCGACCCTTGGACACTGAAGCTTTCTTT.

Judged by abundance, this clonotype is medium-sized. This chain uses TRBV6-5 with TRBJ2-1; maybe TRBD1 (7 bases). V was clipped by 6 bases and J by 10 bases, with 16 bases between them. The CDR3 is 13 amino acids. From germline, CDR1 is MNHEY and CDR2 SVGAGI. CDR3 sequence reads: CASRQEGAVEQFF. The CDR3 DNA follows: TGTGCCAGCAGACAGGAGGGGGCAGTAGAGCAGTTCTTC.

The chain combines TRBV19 with TRBJ2-3, with 9 bases fitting TRBD2. This CDR3 is built from 15 residues. The germline CDR1 and CDR2 sequences are LNHDA and SQIVND (reference sequence). After removal of 4 bases from V and 1 base from J, the junction contained 3 bases not matched to a gene. The CDR3 DNA follows: TGTGCCAGTAGTACAGTAGCGGGGGGCACAGATACGCAGTATTTT. Protein product: CASSTVAGGTDTQYF.

The chain recombines TRBV6-5 with TRBJ1-1; a possible D gene is TRBD1 (6 bases). Trimming shortened V by 0 bases and J by 4 bases, and 12 bases separated the two germline ends. Germline V gene sequence: CDR1 MNHEY, CDR2 SVGAGI. CDR3 length: 15 amino acids. The CDR3, as DNA: TGTGCCAGCAGTTACTCGGACAGAGGGTCCACTGAAGCTTTCTTT. Translation gives CASSYSDRGSTEAFF.

The CDR3 spells CASSEWAGPNYGYTF. The CDR3 nucleotides read TGTGCCAGCAGTGAATGGGCAGGACCTAACTATGGCTACACCTTC. This chain links TRBV6-2 or TRBV6-3 with TRBJ1-2; no firm D call. CDR3 length equals 15 residues. The V end lost 5 bases, the J end lost 0 bases, and 13 bases lay between the germline ends. The germline V gene has CDR1 MNHEY and CDR2 SVGEGT.

This clonotype has only a few counts. J is TRBJ1-5 and V is TRBV19; D might be TRBD1 (5 bases). The CDR3 covers 15 residues. From germline, CDR1 is LNHDA and CDR2 SQIVND (reference sequence). V shed 6 bases and J shed 3 bases, with 15 bases lying between them. The CDR3 protein is CASSLLGGDNQPQHF. For the CDR3, the DNA is TGTGCCAGTAGCCTCCTGGGGGGGGACAATCAGCCCCAGCATTTT.